This T cell receptor beta chain stems from a study of shared clonotypes between healthy human individuals. About the research overall: The cohort had two women and a few men, ages 18 to 49.

Deep level was the assay's run setting. The repertoire was sequenced with immunoSEQ multiplex PCR; TCRdb's copy has only in-frame clones and lacks some. The sample consists of 600,000 to 750,000 clones, 72% of them appearing once. Worth noting for this clone: What it recognizes is unknown.

The CDR3 runs 16 residues. After removal of 0 bases from V and 5 bases from J, the junction contained 6 bases not matched to a gene. The germline CDR1 and CDR2 sequences are SGHAT and FQNNGV. Whole-study results and caveats: Clonotype sharing among donors likely depends on sequencing depth. The represented genetic and exposure-history diversity was limited by the small number of donors.

The receptor was isolated from a woman aged 25 to 39 in good health. V and J are TRBV11-2 and TRBJ2-3, with 9 positions matching TRBD1. Material for sequencing was memory CD4+ T cells sorted from blood. Subset specified: CD45RA-negative fraction. CDR3 nucleotides: TGTGCCAGCAGCTTAGAATTTACAGGGGGCCAAGATACGCAGTATTTT. This codes for CASSLEFTGGQDTQYF.